Included here is one T cell receptor (beta chain) sequence, with context. This specimen belongs to a study of cytomegalovirus exposure and HLA in healthy donors. Overall study: As released early, the data held 80 million to 90 million unique TCRs from HLA-typed donors. About four fifths of roughly 400 genotyped donors fell in the Caucasian-associated ancestry cluster.

The CDR3 length is 15 residues. Germline-derived CDR1 and CDR2 are ENHRY and SYGVKD. V dropped 7 bases and J dropped 4 bases, with 14 bases sitting between them. Though nominally healthy at sampling, donors likely had unrecorded immune exposures. PCR primers comprised 60 Vbeta and 13 Jbeta primers. TCRdb's copy holds only in-frame clones and misses some; the assay was immunoSEQ multiplex PCR. Found here are 110,000 to 150,000 clones, 68% of them singletons; the top ten hold around 4.2%. The sample taken for sequencing was PBMCs. This sequence was found in a man in his fifties or sixties in good health and CMV-seronegative. The chain carries TRBV10-3 and TRBJ2-6, with D maybe TRBD2 (7 bases). The CDR3 here is CAITPGGAGANVLTF. The DNA of the CDR3 is TGTGCCATCACCCCTGGGGGGGCCGGGGCCAACGTCCTGACTTTC.